Listed below are T cell receptor beta chains from one sample, sequenced in a study of T cells expressing NK-cell markers. Reprocessing the 5' RACE reads, TCRdb reports a single entry for every CDR3 protein and omits DNA. Here the sample table reports roughly 420,000 distinct CDR3 sequences. Sample: blood T cells: a sorted CD56 or NKG2C T cell subset, CD4+ or CD8+ T cells, or bulk PBMC T cells (not recorded which). These TCRs come from a woman aged 18 to 75 in good health. The CDR3 runs from the conserved cysteine through the conserved F or W.

TRBJ2-5,TRBV10-1,CASSETEDRSTQYF
TRBJ1-3,TRBV3-1,CASSPRTGDGISGNTIYF
TRBJ2-7,TRBV5-1,CASSETVGYEQYF
TRBJ2-5,TRBV5-1,CASSPGQRQETQYF
TRBJ2-1,TRBV28,CASFLAGDNEQFF
TRBJ2-1,TRBV28,CASKRGLDLDEQFF
TRBJ1-1,TRBV20-1,CRASRSATEAFF
TRBJ2-1,TRBV4-3,CASSQGLGASSYNEQFF
TRBJ2-5,TRBV15,CATSRGLQETQYF
TRBJ2-1,TRBV12-3/TRBV12-4,CASKYTSVHNEQFF
TRBJ2-5,TRBV4-3,CASSQDNGGRAETQYF
TRBJ1-5,TRBV7-8,CASSKDRVGNQPQHF
TRBJ2-1,TRBV7-3,CASSITGYEQFF
TRBJ1-4,TRBV6-5,CASSYSYRGMGNEKLFF
TRBJ1-1,TRBV28,CASSPPDPQTEAFF
TRBJ1-2,TRBV7-2,CASSLSGRVNDGYTF
TRBJ2-7,TRBV20-1,CSAQGLAALSYEQYF
TRBJ2-1,TRBV20-1,CSAPGQGDNEQFF
TRBJ2-1,TRBV20-1,CSAALAQAYYNEQFF
TRBJ1-1,TRBV20-1,CSARERTDYTEAFF
TRBJ2-2,TRBV7-2,CASVRASGSHGELFF
TRBJ2-2,TRBV5-1,CASSLVVTLNTGELFF
TRBJ2-2,TRBV5-4,CASSFIPTGELFF
TRBJ1-1,TRBV4-3,CASSQDGGNTEAFF
TRBJ1-2,TRBV11-2,CASSSTAGVFGYTF
TRBJ1-2,TRBV6-1,CASSGSTGYGYTF
TRBJ2-1,TRBV6-1,CASTAHTGTPGEQFF
TRBJ1-5,TRBV6-2/TRBV6-3,CASSLIDRSNQPQHF
TRBJ1-4,TRBV7-8,CASSLVRGYEKLFF
TRBJ2-3,TRBV12-3/TRBV12-4,CASSPWTGSTDTQYF
TRBJ2-5,TRBV28,CASSPNEGSSTQYF
TRBJ2-1,TRBV5-4,CASSWPSGGEQFF
TRBJ1-5,TRBV7-8,CASSYHRGLQPQHF
TRBJ2-7,TRBV2,CASSEGQGNEQYF
TRBJ1-6,TRBV5-1,CASSHSDSTNSPLHF
TRBJ2-1,TRBV9,CASSVGSGRALSYNEQFF
TRBJ2-1,TRBV29-1,CSVARDFNSYNEQFF
TRBJ2-3,TRBV6-2/TRBV6-3,CASTPGDTQYF
TRBJ2-2,TRBV6-5,CASSWTSGSAGELFF
TRBJ2-1,TRBV11-2,CASSLFLQNEQFF
TRBJ2-1,TRBV24-1,CATSDFPRTGDDEQFF
TRBJ2-3,TRBV6-4,CASSSAQSPSRTDTQYF
TRBJ2-1,TRBV4-1,CASSPNTGTIYNEQFF
TRBJ2-2,TRBV19,CASLGRNTGELFF
TRBJ1-5,TRBV7-2,CASSLAGQKQPQHF
TRBJ2-5,TRBV12-3/TRBV12-4,CASSFPSRETQYF
TRBJ2-1,TRBV6-2/TRBV6-3,CASCSYNEQFF
TRBJ2-4,TRBV28,CASRAQKNIQYF
TRBJ1-6,TRBV20-1,CSARDGVGTVNNSPLHF
TRBJ2-1,TRBV24-1,CATTGGDSGSYNEQFF
TRBJ2-2,TRBV4-3,CASSQDTRAGELFF
TRBJ2-2,TRBV20-1,CSARDRLLGNTGELFF
TRBJ1-1,TRBV20-1,CSARDGGAEAFF
TRBJ2-7,TRBV5-1,CASSPTSGGLLMYEQYF
TRBJ2-3,TRBV20-1,CSARDSRRTSGRANPDTQYF
TRBJ1-5,TRBV19,CASRDRGNQPQHF
TRBJ1-2,TRBV14,CASSQGIIGYGYTF